The 16 T cell receptor beta chains below were found in one sample sequenced in a study of blood T cell repertoires in COVID-19. Profiling relied on immunoSEQ multiplex PCR, and the TCRdb table lists in-frame clones only, not all of them. This table has a few hundred thousand clones, roughly 88% appearing once. The sample comprised peripheral blood. The receptors were gathered from a woman younger than 45 with active or convalescent COVID-19.

The rearrangement links TRBV7-9 to TRBJ2-2, with TRBD2 as a possible D gene (6 bases). This CDR3 has 16 residues. V was clipped by 5 bases and J by 1 base, with 14 bases between them. Germline CDR1 is SEHNR and CDR2 is FQNEAQ (reference sequence). The CDR3 region has the DNA TGTGCCAGCAGCCCCCCGGAGGGGCAGAACACCGGGGAGCTGTTTTTT. Its protein is CASSPPEGQNTGELFF.

The genes are TRBV3-1 (or the pseudogene TRBV3-2) and TRBJ2-7, with D perhaps matching TRBD2 (6 bases). Germline CDR1 reads LGHDT; CDR2 reads YNNKEL (reference sequence). This CDR3 is built from 14 residues. V was clipped by 8 bases and J by 2 bases, with 16 bases between them. The CDR3 protein is CASAGRMGAYEQYF. The CDR3 DNA follows: TGTGCCAGCGCGGGACGGATGGGAGCCTACGAGCAGTACTTC.

The gene calls are TRBV19 and TRBJ2-1; tentative D call: TRBD2 (5 bases). The V gene's germline CDR1 is LNHDA and CDR2 SQIVND (reference sequence). The CDR3 extends over 15 amino acids. V lost 3 bases, J lost 0 bases, and 9 bases lay in between. The CDR3 loop is CASSIRLTSYNEQFF. CDR3 DNA sequence: TGTGCCAGTAGTATCAGACTAACCTCCTACAATGAGCAGTTCTTC.

The chain links TRBV7-9 to TRBJ1-1, with a tentative D call TRBD1 (6 bases). Trimming took 5 bases from V and 5 from J, leaving 21 bases between them. Germline CDR1 SEHNR, CDR2 FQNEAQ (reference sequence). The CDR3 contains 16 residues. In DNA form, the CDR3 reads TGTGCCAGCAGCAAAGCAGGGGTGGTAAGAGGAACTGAAGCTTTCTTT. Residues: CASSKAGVVRGTEAFF.

The chain employs TRBV19 and TRBJ1-5, with 10 positions matching TRBD1. J gave up 0 bases and V 1 base, and 0 bases lay outside the gene matches. There are 16 residues in the CDR3. From germline, CDR1 is LNHDA and CDR2 SQIVND (reference sequence). The CDR3 spells CASSIGQGASNQPQHF. The CDR3 coding sequence is TGTGCCAGTAGTATAGGACAGGGGGCTAGCAATCAGCCCCAGCATTTT.

V gene TRBV19 combines with J gene TRBJ2-7, with D possibly being TRBD2 (6 bases). The CDR3 is 15 amino acids. Looked up from germline, CDR1 is LNHDA and CDR2 is SQIVND (reference sequence). The V gene lost 3 bases and the J gene lost 2 bases, with 14 bases spanning the gap. The CDR3 DNA reads TGTGCCAGTAGTATTCAGGGACTGGAAACCTACGAGCAGTACTTC. Its protein is CASSIQGLETYEQYF.

Regarding this clone: The sample has other DNA sequences that encode this CDR3 too. V and J are TRBV14 and TRBJ1-5; a weak D match, TRBD1 (5 bases). The CDR3 extends over 13 amino acids. The germline V gene encodes CDR1 SGHDN and CDR2 FVKESK. V lost 0 bases, J lost 7 bases, and 7 bases lay in between. CDR3 region: CASSQDRGQPQHF. The CDR3 DNA follows: TGTGCCAGCAGCCAAGATAGGGGCCAGCCCCAGCATTTT. Using reference TRBV14 and TRBJ1-5 for the parts outside the CDR3, the full variable domain is EAGVTQFPSHSVIEKGQTVTLRCDPISGHDNLYWYRRVMGKEIKFLLHFVKESKQDESGMPNNRFLAERTGGTYSTLKVQPAELEDSGVYFCASSQDRGQPQHFGDGTRLSIL.

This rearrangement joins TRBV6-2 or TRBV6-3 to TRBJ1-2; 7 bases fit TRBD1. The CDR3 totals 17 residues. CDR1 is MNHEY, CDR2 SVGEGT, per germline. Losses at the gene ends were 0 bases for V and 7 bases for J; bases not matched to a gene: 14. The CDR3 nucleotides read TGTGCCAGCAGTTACTCGGCCTCCGGGGACAGATTTATTGGCTACACCTTC. It yields the protein CASSYSASGDRFIGYTF.

This clone is a singleton in its sample. The rearrangement joins TRBV5-8 to TRBJ2-5; 11 nucleotides align to TRBD2. V shed 4 bases, J shed 1 base, and the junction held 3 bases outside the gene matches. CDR1 is SGHTS and CDR2 is YDEGEE in the germline V gene. The CDR3 contains 15 residues. CDR3 in amino acids: CASSPGTSGQETQYF. CDR3 DNA sequence: TGTGCCAGCAGCCCCGGGACTAGCGGCCAAGAGACCCAGTACTTC.

V gene TRBV19 combines with J gene TRBJ1-1, with a weak D call TRBD1 (5 bases). Germline loops: CDR1 LNHDA, CDR2 SQIVND (reference sequence). The CDR3 length is 13 residues. V lost 4 bases and J 1 base, leaving 7 bases between the germline ends. Here the CDR3 DNA reads TGTGCCAGTAGTAATACAGGGAACACTGAAGCTTTCTTT. This sequence encodes CASSNTGNTEAFF.

This sequence joins TRBV5-1 and TRBJ1-4, with D perhaps TRBD1 (5 bases). Germline CDR1 reads SGHRS; CDR2 reads YFSETQ. The CDR3 consists of 15 residues. V lost 4 bases, J lost 0 bases, and 10 bases lay in between. The CDR3 bases are TGCGCCAGCAGCGTTGACAGAGCAACTAATGAAAAACTGTTTTTT. Its translation: CASSVDRATNEKLFF.

The chain joins TRBV9 to TRBJ2-3, with 7 positions matching TRBD2. The CDR3 has 18 amino acids. The germline gives CDR1 SGDLS, CDR2 YYNGEE. The V segment lost 4 bases and the J segment 0 bases; nucleotides outside the gene matches: 14. CDR3 amino acids: CASSSTRSPRGSTDTQYF. CDR3 bases: TGTGCCAGCAGCTCAACCAGAAGTCCGCGGGGGAGCACAGATACGCAGTATTTT.

This rearrangement joins TRBV10-3 to TRBJ2-1; 8 nucleotides agree with TRBD2. The CDR3 loop spans 15 amino acids. The V and J ends lost 4 bases and 10 bases, in that order; junction bases with no gene match: 12. From germline, CDR1 is ENHRY and CDR2 SYGVKD. CDR3 residues: CAISGIPGGQGEQFF. Here the CDR3 DNA reads TGTGCCATCAGTGGGATCCCGGGGGGGCAGGGCGAGCAGTTCTTC.

This chain uses TRBV11-2 with TRBJ2-2; D may be TRBD2 (7 bases). V gave up 0 bases and J gave up 2 bases, with 13 bases separating them. This CDR3 region has 17 residues. CDR1 and CDR2 from the germline V gene are SGHAT and FQNNGV. In nucleotides, the CDR3 is TGTGCCAGCAGCTTAGATCGGGCGGGGGCTAACACCGGGGAGCTGTTTTTT. This codes for CASSLDRAGANTGELFF.

V and J are TRBV4-3 and TRBJ1-6, with D perhaps matching TRBD1 (5 bases). Germline lookup yields CDR1 LGHNA and CDR2 YSLEER. V was shortened by 0 bases and J by 4 bases, with 13 bases between the two germline ends. This CDR3 comprises 17 residues. The chain's CDR3 is CASSQDRVGTYNSPLHF. The CDR3 DNA follows: TGCGCCAGCAGCCAAGATCGGGTAGGGACTTATAATTCACCCCTCCACTTT.

The table lists this clone with a few counts. This chain connects TRBV19 to TRBJ1-5, with a weak D call TRBD1 (6 bases). The germline CDR1 and CDR2 sequences are LNHDA and SQIVND (reference sequence). The CDR3 extends over 13 amino acids. Trimming took off 3 bases at V and 7 bases at J, with 10 bases between the two ends. In DNA, the CDR3 is TGTGCCAGTAGTATTGGACAGACCCAGCCCCAGCATTTT. This translates into CASSIGQTQPQHF.